This entry lists 12 T cell receptor beta chains sequenced from one sample in a study of blood T cell repertoires in COVID-19. Here immunoSEQ multiplex PCR was the method, and the copy in TCRdb shows in-frame clones only, minus some. The repertoire holds over 200,000 clones, with around nine tenths as singletons. Sequenced sample: PBMCs or T cells enriched from blood (not recorded which). All receptors come from a man aged 25 to 45 who had recovered from COVID-19.

The rearrangement uses TRBV10-1 and TRBJ1-4; a weak D match, TRBD1 (5 bases). This CDR3 comprises 14 residues. Per germline, CDR1 WNHNN and CDR2 SYGVQD (reference sequence). The V end lost 2 bases, the J end lost 8 bases, and 12 bases lay between the germline ends. The CDR3, as DNA: TGCGCCAGCAGTGAGGACAGTGGCGAGGAAAAACTGTTTTTT. This encodes CASSEDSGEEKLFF.

The chain joins TRBV5-6 to TRBJ2-7; D possibly corresponds to TRBD2 (6 bases). The CDR3 sequence is 15 residues long. Per the germline V gene, CDR1 is SGHDT and CDR2 is YYEEEE. V was cut by 0 bases and J by 3 bases, with 13 bases left in between. CDR3 in DNA: TGTGCCAGCAGCTTGGATACTAGCCATTTCTACGAGCAGTACTTC. This gives the protein CASSLDTSHFYEQYF.

This sequence joins TRBV27 and TRBJ1-2, with D tentatively TRBD1 (6 bases). The CDR3 covers 15 residues. Germline values: CDR1 MNHEY, CDR2 SMNVEV (reference sequence). Trimming removed 5 bases from V and 3 bases from J, with 16 bases in between. CDR3 DNA sequence: TGTGCCAGCAGTATAACAGGGTATATGGACTATGGCTACACCTTC. Residues: CASSITGYMDYGYTF.

This sequence joins TRBV6-2 or TRBV6-3 and TRBJ2-6; D remains ambiguous. The CDR3 is made up of 15 amino acids. V was clipped by 6 bases and J by 2 bases, with 11 bases between them. The germline CDR1 and CDR2 sequences are MNHEY and SVGEGT. The chain's CDR3 is CASSVVVAGANVLTF. The CDR3 DNA follows: TGTGCCAGCAGCGTAGTAGTGGCTGGGGCCAACGTCCTGACTTTC.

This clone was counted a few times. This chain uses TRBV5-4 with TRBJ2-7; 8 bases are shared with TRBD2. This CDR3 comprises 15 residues. Trimming removed 4 bases from V and 3 bases from J; junction bases left unmatched: 9. Per germline, CDR1 SGHNT and CDR2 YYREEE (reference sequence). The chain's CDR3 is CASSGPQREFYEQYF. CDR3 nucleotide sequence: TGTGCCAGCAGCGGGCCCCAGCGGGAGTTCTACGAGCAGTACTTC.

The gene calls are TRBV29-1 and TRBJ2-7; D uncertain. The CDR3 runs 12 residues. Germline lookup yields CDR1 SQVTM and CDR2 ANQGSEA. Trimming removed 4 bases at V and 1 base at J, with 8 bases between. CDR3 protein: CSVVGSSYEQYF. The DNA of the CDR3 is TGCAGCGTTGTGGGCAGTTCCTACGAGCAGTACTTC.

This rearrangement joins TRBV15 to TRBJ1-1; no reliable D call. Germline V gives CDR1 LNHNV, CDR2 YYDKDF (reference sequence). The CDR3 sequence is 12 residues long. Trimming stripped 2 bases from V and 1 base from J, with 2 bases between. Here the CDR3 reads CATSRQNTEAFF. The CDR3, as DNA: TGTGCCACCAGCAGACAGAACACTGAAGCTTTCTTT.

The chain has TRBV28 and TRBJ2-7; D is perhaps TRBD2 (6 bases). V shed 3 bases and J shed 6 bases, with 21 bases lying between them. The CDR3 consists of 16 residues. Looked up from germline, CDR1 is MDHEN and CDR2 is SYDVKM. CDR3 sequence: CASSLGGGLASAEQYF. CDR3 DNA sequence: TGTGCCAGCAGTTTGGGGGGTGGGCTAGCTTCAGCCGAGCAGTACTTC.

V and J are TRBV4-1 and TRBJ1-4, with D possibly being TRBD1 (5 bases). The ends were cut back, 2 bases at V and 1 base at J, with 14 bases in the middle. This CDR3 region has 17 residues. CDR1 MGHRA and CDR2 YSYEKL come from the germline V gene. Here the CDR3 reads CASSQSGAGVTNEKLFF. The DNA for the CDR3 is TGCGCCAGCAGCCAAAGTGGAGCGGGGGTAACTAATGAAAAACTGTTTTTT.

V and J are TRBV7-2 and TRBJ1-3; D unresolved. Germline CDR1 reads SGHTA; CDR2 reads FQGNSA. CDR3 size: 15 residues. Trimming removed 1 base at V and 3 bases at J, with 10 bases between. The CDR3 DNA reads as TGTGCCAGCAGCTTAGTGGGAGCAGGTGGAAACACCATATATTTT. Encoded protein: CASSLVGAGGNTIYF.

V gene TRBV28 combines with J gene TRBJ1-1; TRBD1 matches at 9 bases. The V gene's germline CDR1 is MDHEN and CDR2 SYDVKM. Germline trimming cut 8 bases from V and 5 bases from J; bases unmatched to any gene: 6. The CDR3 totals 13 residues. The CDR3 DNA sequence: TGTGCCAGCGAACCGGGACAGGGTACTGAAGCTTTCTTT. It encodes CASEPGQGTEAFF.

The rearrangement uses TRBV21-1 and TRBJ2-4; the table assigns TRBD2, which was not confirmed against the DNA. TRBV21-1 is classified as a pseudogene. CDR3 length: 16 amino acids. The CDR3 sequence: CASSPNPTSAKNIQYF. The CDR3 DNA follows: TGTGCCAGCAGCCCCAATCCGACTAGCGCAAAAAACATTCAGTACTTC.